These T cell receptor beta chains were read from a single sample in a study of CD8+CD57+ T cells in acquired aplastic anemia. A single record per CDR3 protein comes from TCRdb applying MiXCR to the reads. This table holds roughly 290,000 distinct CDR3 sequences, under 60% found once. Sequencing was carried out using sorted CD4+, CD8+, or CD8+CD57+ T cells (not recorded which) from PBMCs. All receptors derive from a human donor with aplastic anemia. The CDR3 runs from the conserved cysteine through the conserved F or W. Fields, in order: J gene, clone size, D gene, V gene, CDR3 protein, CDR3 DNA. A D gene is named only where the DNA matches it firmly. Some rows mark clone size as missing; the rest say once, few, many or name a class of expanded clone.

J gene: TRBJ2-1; clone size: .; D gene: TRBD2; V gene: TRBV5-1; CDR3 protein: CASSLDKGTAGGPWNEQFF; CDR3 DNA: TGCGCCAGCAGCTTAGACAAGGGGACAGCGGGAGGGCCTTGGAATGAGCAGTTCTTC
J gene: TRBJ1-2; clone size: .; D gene: .; V gene: TRBV7-2; CDR3 protein: CASSSRTSGYTF; CDR3 DNA: TGTGCCAGCAGCTCTAGGACGAGTGGCTACACCTTC
J gene: TRBJ2-7; clone size: .; D gene: TRBD1; V gene: TRBV20-1; CDR3 protein: CSARDGDRGTHEQYF; CDR3 DNA: TGCAGTGCTAGAGATGGGGACAGGGGGACTCACGAGCAGTACTTC
J gene: TRBJ1-1; clone size: .; D gene: .; V gene: TRBV9; CDR3 protein: CASSVSTANTEAFF; CDR3 DNA: TGTGCCAGCAGCGTATCGACAGCGAACACTGAAGCTTTCTTT
J gene: TRBJ1-2; clone size: .; D gene: .; V gene: TRBV19; CDR3 protein: CASTVTGRGYTF; CDR3 DNA: TGTGCCAGTACAGTCACAGGGAGAGGCTACACCTTC
J gene: TRBJ2-2; clone size: .; D gene: TRBD2; V gene: TRBV20-1; CDR3 protein: CSARDEKILAGVGELFF; CDR3 DNA: TGCAGTGCTAGAGATGAGAAGATACTAGCGGGGGTCGGGGAGCTGTTTTTT
J gene: TRBJ2-3; clone size: .; D gene: .; V gene: TRBV5-1; CDR3 protein: CASSLRGVNNEQYF; CDR3 DNA: TGCGCCAGCAGCTTGAGGGGAGTTAACAATGAGCAGTATTTT
J gene: TRBJ2-3; clone size: .; D gene: .; V gene: TRBV5-6; CDR3 protein: CASSFDLRGLVPGRQYF; CDR3 DNA: TGTGCCAGCAGCTTTGACCTCCGGGGACTTGTCCCGGGTAGGCAGTATTTT
J gene: TRBJ1-6; clone size: once; D gene: TRBD1; V gene: TRBV12-3/TRBV12-4; CDR3 protein: CASSMDRSSYNSPLHF; CDR3 DNA: TGTGCCAGCAGCATGGACAGGAGCTCCTATAATTCACCCCTCCACTTT
J gene: TRBJ1-2; clone size: .; D gene: .; V gene: TRBV9; CDR3 protein: CASNLGGSGYTF; CDR3 DNA: TGTGCCAGCAACCTGGGAGGGAGTGGCTACACCTTC
J gene: TRBJ2-7; clone size: .; D gene: TRBD2; V gene: TRBV7-9; CDR3 protein: CASSVGAGGLGDEQYF; CDR3 DNA: TGTGCCAGCAGCGTAGGAGCGGGAGGGTTAGGAGACGAGCAGTACTTC